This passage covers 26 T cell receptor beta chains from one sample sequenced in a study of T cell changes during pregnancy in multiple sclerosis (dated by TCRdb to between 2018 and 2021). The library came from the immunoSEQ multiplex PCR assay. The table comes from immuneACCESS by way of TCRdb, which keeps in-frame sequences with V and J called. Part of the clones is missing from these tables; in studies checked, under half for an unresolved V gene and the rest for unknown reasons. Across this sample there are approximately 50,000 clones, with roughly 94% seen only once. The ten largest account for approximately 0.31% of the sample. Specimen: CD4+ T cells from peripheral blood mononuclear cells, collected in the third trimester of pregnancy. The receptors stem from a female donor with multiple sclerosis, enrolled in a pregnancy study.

CDR3 nucleotide sequence: TGTGCCAGCTCACGGGACAGGGAGCGCACTGAAGCTTTCTTT. It codes for CASSRDRERTEAFF. V usage is TRBV18 and J usage is TRBJ1-1, with TRBD1 identical over 9 bases. Germline V gene data show CDR1 as KGHSH and CDR2 as LQKENI. The junction had 4 bases not matched to a gene; V was cut back by 4 bases and J by 4 bases. The CDR3 length is 14 residues. The full variable domain, rest sourced from reference TRBV18 and TRBJ1-1, is NAGVMQNPRHLVRRRGQEARLRCSPMKGHSHVYWYRQLPEEGLKFMVYLQKENIIDESGMPKERFSAEFPKEGPSILRIQQVVRGDSAAYFCASSRDRERTEAFFGQGTRLTVV.

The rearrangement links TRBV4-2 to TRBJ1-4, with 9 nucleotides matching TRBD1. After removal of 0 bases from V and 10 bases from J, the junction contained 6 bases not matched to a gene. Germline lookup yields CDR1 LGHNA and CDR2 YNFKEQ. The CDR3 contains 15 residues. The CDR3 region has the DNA TGTGCCAGCAGCCAAGATACAGGGGGCTTGGGAAAACTGTTTTTT. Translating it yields CASSQDTGGLGKLFF.

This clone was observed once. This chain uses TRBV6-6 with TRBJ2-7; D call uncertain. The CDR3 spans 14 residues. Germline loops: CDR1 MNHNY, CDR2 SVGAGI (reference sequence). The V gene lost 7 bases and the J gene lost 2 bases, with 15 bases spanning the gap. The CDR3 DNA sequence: TGTGCCAGCACCCCCCACGGGTTGACCTACGAGCAGTACTTC. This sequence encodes CASTPHGLTYEQYF.

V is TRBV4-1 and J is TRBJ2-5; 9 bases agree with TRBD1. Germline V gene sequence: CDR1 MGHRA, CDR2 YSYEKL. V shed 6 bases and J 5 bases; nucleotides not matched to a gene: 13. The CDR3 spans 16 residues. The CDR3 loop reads CASRGQGKGQAETQYF. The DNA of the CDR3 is TGCGCCAGCAGGGGACAGGGAAAAGGACAAGCGGAGACCCAGTACTTC.

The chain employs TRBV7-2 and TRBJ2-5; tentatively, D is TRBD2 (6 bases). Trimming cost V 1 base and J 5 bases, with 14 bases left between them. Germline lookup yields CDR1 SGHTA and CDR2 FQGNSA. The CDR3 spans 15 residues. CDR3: CASSLGRGLQETQYF. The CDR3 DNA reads TGTGCCAGCAGCTTAGGGCGGGGACTTCAGGAGACCCAGTACTTC. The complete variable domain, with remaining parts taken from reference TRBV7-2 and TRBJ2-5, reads GAGVSQSPSNKVTEKGKDVELRCDPISGHTALYWYRQSLGQGLEFLIYFQGNSAPDKSGLPSDRFSAERTGGSVSTLTIQRTQQEDSAVYLCASSLGRGLQETQYFGPGTRLLVL.

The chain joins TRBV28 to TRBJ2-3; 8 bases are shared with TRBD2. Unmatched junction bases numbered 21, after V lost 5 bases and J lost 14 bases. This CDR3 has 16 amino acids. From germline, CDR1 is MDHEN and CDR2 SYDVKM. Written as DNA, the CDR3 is TGTGCCAGCAGTCCTCCCCCAGCGGGGGCCGCGTATTCGTCGTATTTT. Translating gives CASSPPPAGAAYSSYF.

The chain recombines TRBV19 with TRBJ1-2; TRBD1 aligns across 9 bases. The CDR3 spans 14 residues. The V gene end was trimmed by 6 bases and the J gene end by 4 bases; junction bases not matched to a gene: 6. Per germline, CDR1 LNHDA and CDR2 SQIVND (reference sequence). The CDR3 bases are TGTGCCAGTAGGATTACAGGGGGCGTCTATGGCTACACCTTC. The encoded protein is CASRITGGVYGYTF.

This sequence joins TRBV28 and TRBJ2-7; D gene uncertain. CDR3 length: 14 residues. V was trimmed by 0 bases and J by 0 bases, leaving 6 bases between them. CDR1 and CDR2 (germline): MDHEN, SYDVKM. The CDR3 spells CASSLWAVSYEQYF. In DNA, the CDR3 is TGTGCCAGCAGTTTATGGGCGGTCTCCTACGAGCAGTACTTC.

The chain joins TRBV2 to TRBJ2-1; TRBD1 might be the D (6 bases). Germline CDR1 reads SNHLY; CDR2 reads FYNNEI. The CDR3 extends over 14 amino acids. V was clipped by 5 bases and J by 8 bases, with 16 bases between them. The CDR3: CASSSRQEWDEQFF. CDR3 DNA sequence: TGTGCCAGCAGTTCAAGACAGGAATGGGATGAGCAGTTCTTC.

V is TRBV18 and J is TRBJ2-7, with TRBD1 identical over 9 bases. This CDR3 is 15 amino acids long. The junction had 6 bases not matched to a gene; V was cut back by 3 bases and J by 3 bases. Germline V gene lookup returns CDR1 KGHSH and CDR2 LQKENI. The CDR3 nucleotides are TGTGCCAGCTCACCGCAACAGGGGGCCAGCTACGAGCAGTACTTC. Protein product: CASSPQQGASYEQYF.

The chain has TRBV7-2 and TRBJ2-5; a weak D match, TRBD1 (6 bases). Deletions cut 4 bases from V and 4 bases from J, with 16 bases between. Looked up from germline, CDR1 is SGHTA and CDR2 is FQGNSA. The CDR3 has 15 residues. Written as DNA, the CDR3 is TGTGCCAGCAGCTCGCAATGGGGGCAGGGAGAGACCCAGTACTTC. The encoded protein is CASSSQWGQGETQYF.

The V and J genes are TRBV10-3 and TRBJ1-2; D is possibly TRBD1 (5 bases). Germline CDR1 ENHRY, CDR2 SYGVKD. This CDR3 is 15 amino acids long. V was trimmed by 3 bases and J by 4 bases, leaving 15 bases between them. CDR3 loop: CAISDLDRTFYGYTF. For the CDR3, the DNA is TGTGCCATCAGTGACCTTGACAGAACCTTCTATGGCTACACCTTC.

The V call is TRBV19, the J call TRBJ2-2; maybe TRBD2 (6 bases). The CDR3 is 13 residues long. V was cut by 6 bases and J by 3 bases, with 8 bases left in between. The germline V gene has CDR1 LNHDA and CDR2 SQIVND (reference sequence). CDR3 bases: TGTGCCAGTAGCGGGACTCACACCGGGGAGCTGTTTTTT. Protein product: CASSGTHTGELFF.

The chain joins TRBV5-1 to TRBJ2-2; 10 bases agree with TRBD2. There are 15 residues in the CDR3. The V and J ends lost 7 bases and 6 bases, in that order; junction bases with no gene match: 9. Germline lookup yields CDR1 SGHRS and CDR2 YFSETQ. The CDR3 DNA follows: TGCGCCAGCCAATTCCTAGCGGGAGCTGCCGGGGAGCTGTTTTTT. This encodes CASQFLAGAAGELFF.

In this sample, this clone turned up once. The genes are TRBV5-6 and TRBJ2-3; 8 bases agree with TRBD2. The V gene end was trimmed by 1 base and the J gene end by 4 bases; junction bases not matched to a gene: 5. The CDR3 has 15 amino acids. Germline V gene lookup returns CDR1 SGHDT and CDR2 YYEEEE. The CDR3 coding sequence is TGTGCCAGCAGCTTGCCGGGACTAGTAGCAGATACGCAGTATTTT. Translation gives CASSLPGLVADTQYF.

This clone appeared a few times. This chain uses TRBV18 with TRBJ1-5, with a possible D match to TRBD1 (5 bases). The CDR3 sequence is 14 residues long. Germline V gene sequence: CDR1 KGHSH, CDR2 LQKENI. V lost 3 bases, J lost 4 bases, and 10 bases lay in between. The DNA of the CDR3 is TGTGCCAGCTCACCGACGGCAGGGAATCAGCCCCAGCATTTT. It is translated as CASSPTAGNQPQHF.

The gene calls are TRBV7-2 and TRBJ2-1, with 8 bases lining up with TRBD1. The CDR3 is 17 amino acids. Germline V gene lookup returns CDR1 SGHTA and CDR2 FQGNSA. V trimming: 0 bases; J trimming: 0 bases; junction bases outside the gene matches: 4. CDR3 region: CASSLAGTGGSYNEQFF. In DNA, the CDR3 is TGTGCCAGCAGCTTAGCGGGCACAGGGGGCTCCTACAATGAGCAGTTCTTC.

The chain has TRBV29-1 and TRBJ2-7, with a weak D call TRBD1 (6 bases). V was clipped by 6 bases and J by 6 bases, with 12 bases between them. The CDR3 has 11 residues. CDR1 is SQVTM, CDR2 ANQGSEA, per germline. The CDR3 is CSVLGAGEQYF. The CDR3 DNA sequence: TGCAGCGTACTGGGGGCGGGCGAGCAGTACTTC.

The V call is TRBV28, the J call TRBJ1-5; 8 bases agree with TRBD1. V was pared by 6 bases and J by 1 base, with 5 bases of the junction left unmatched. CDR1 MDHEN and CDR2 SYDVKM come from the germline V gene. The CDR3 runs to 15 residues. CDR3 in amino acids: CASRSTGVSNQPQHF. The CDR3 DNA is TGTGCCAGCAGGTCGACAGGGGTGAGCAATCAGCCCCAGCATTTT.

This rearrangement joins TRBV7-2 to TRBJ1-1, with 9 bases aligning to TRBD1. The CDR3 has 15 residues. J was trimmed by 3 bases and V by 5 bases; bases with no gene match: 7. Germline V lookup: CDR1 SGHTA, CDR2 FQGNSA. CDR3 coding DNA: TGTGCCAGCAGCCCAGGACAGGGGTGGTACACTGAAGCTTTCTTT. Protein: CASSPGQGWYTEAFF.

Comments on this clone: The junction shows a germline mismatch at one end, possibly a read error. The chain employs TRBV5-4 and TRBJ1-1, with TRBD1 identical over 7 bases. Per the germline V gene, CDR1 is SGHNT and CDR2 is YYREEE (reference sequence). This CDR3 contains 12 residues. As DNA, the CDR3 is TGTGCCAGCAGCGACGTGGACAGGCCTTATTCCTTT. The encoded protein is CASSDVDRPYSF.

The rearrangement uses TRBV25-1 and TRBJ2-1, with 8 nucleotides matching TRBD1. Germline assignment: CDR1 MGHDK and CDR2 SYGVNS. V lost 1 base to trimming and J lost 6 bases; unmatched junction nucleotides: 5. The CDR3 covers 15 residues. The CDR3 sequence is CASSELGTGGNEQFF. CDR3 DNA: TGTGCCAGCAGTGAATTGGGGACAGGTGGCAATGAGCAGTTCTTC.

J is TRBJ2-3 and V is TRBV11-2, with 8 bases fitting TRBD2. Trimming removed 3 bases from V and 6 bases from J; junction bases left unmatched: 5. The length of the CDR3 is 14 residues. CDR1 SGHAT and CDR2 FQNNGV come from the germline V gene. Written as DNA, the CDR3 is TGTGCCAGCAGCTTTGTAGCGGGGTTGGATACGCAGTATTTT. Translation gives CASSFVAGLDTQYF.

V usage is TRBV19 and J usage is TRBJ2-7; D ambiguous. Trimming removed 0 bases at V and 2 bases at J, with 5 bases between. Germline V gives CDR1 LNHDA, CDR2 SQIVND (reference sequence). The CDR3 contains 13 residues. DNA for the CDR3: TGTGCCAGTAGTATAGACCCTCCCTACGAGCAGTACTTC. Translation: CASSIDPPYEQYF.

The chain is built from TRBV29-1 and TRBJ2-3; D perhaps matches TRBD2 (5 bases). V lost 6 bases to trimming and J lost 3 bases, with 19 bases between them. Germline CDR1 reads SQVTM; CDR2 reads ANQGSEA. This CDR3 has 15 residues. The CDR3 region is CSVLSGQRVTDTQYF. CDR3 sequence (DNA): TGCAGCGTCCTCTCGGGCCAGAGGGTTACAGATACGCAGTATTTT.

As DNA, the CDR3 is TGTGCCAGCAGCGTGACTAGCGGGGGCGCCTACGAGCAGTACTTC. Translation gives CASSVTSGGAYEQYF. This rearrangement joins TRBV11-2 to TRBJ2-7, with 12 positions matching TRBD2. The CDR3 extends over 15 amino acids. Germline CDR1 SGHAT, CDR2 FQNNGV. V lost 5 bases, J lost 2 bases, and 4 bases stayed unmatched.